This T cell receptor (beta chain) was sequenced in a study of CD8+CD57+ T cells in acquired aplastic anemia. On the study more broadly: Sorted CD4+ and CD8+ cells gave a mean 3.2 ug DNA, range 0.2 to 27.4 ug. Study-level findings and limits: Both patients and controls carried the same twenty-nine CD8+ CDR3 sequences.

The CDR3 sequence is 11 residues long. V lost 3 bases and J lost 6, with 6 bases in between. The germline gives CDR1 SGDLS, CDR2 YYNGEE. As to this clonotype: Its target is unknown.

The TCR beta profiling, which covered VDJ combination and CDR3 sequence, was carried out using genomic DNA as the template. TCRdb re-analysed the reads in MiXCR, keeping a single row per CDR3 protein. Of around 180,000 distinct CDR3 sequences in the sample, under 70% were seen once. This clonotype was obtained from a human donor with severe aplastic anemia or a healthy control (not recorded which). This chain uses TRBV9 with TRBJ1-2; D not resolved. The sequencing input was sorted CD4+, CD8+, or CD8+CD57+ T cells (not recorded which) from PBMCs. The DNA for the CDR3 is TGTGCCAGCAGCGCACCCAATGGCTACACCTTC. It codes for CASSAPNGYTF.